This T cell receptor (beta chain) was profiled in a study of cytomegalovirus exposure and HLA in healthy donors. Study at large: Ancestry clustering placed 70% to 90% of more than 350 genotyped donors in the Caucasian-associated cluster.

A multiplex PCR was run with 60 Vbeta primers and 13 Jbeta primers. Measured with immunoSEQ multiplex PCR; TCRdb has only the in-frame clones, and not every one. This table has 200,000 to 250,000 clones, almost 80% appearing once. Study-level points and caveats: Earlier results showed most TCR beta V segments being productive about 87% or about 30% of the time. Clonal expansion was found to be greater in HLA-associated TCR beta chains than in equally common others in a later analysis. Donors belonging to an Asian-associated ancestry cluster reportedly showed fewer N-insertions in productive TCRs than the approximately 670-donor mean, according to what a later analysis found.

Turning to this clone: Its target is unknown.

The TCR sequence derives from a male donor in good health and CMV-seronegative. Sequencing was carried out using PBMCs.

The CDR3: CASRGAQGKAEAFF. The CDR3, as DNA: TGTGCCAGCAGGGGTGCCCAGGGGAAGGCTGAAGCTTTCTTT. The chain joins TRBV6-1 to TRBJ1-1; maybe TRBD1 (6 bases). CDR1 is MNHNS, CDR2 SASEGT, per germline. Trimming shortened V by 6 bases and J by 6 bases, and 17 bases separated the two germline ends. CDR3 size: 14 residues.